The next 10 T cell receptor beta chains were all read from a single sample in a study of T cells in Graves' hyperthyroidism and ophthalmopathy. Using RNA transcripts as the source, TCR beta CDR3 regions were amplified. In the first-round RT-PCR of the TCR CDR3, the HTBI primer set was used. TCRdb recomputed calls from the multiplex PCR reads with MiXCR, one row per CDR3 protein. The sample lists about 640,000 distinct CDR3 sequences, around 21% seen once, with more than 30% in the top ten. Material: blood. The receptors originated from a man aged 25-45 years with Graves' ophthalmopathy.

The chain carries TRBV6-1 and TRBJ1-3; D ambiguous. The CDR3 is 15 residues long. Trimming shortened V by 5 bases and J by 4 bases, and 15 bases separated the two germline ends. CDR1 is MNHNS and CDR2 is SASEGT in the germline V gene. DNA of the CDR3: TGTGCCAGCAGTCCCTCCTGGAGAGACGGAAACACCATATATTTT. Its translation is CASSPSWRDGNTIYF.

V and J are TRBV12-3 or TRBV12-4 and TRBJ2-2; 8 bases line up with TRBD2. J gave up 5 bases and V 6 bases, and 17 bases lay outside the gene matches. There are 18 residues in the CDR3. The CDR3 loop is CASSPNRGGLRRTGELFF. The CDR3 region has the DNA TGTGCCAGCAGCCCGAACCGGGGGGGACTCCGACGAACCGGGGAGCTGTTTTTT.

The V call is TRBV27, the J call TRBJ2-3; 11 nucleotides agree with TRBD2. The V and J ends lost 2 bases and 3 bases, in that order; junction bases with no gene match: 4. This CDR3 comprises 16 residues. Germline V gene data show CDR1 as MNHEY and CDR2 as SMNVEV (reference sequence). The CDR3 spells CASSLGTSGATDTQYF. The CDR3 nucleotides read TGTGCCAGCAGTTTAGGGACTAGCGGAGCAACAGATACGCAGTATTTT.

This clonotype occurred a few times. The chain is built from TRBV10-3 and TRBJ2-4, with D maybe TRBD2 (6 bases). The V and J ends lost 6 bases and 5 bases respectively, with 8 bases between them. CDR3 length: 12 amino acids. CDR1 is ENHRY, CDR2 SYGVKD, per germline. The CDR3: CAIRGGENIQYF. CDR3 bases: TGTGCCATCAGGGGGGGAGAAAACATTCAGTACTTC.

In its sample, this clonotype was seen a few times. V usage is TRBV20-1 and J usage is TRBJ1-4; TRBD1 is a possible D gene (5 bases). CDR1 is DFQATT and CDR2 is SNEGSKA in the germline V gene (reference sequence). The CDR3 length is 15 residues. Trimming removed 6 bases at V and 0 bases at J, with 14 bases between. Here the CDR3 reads CSARPDSSTNEKLFF. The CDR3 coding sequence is TGCAGTGCCCGCCCCGACAGTTCAACTAATGAAAAACTGTTTTTT.

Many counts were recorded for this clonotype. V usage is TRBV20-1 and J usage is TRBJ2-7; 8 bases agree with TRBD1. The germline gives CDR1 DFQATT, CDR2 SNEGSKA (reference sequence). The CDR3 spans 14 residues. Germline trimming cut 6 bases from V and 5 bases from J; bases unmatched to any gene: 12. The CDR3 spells CSAYGGTGLDEQYF. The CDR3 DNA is TGCAGTGCCTATGGCGGGACAGGCCTCGACGAGCAGTACTTC.

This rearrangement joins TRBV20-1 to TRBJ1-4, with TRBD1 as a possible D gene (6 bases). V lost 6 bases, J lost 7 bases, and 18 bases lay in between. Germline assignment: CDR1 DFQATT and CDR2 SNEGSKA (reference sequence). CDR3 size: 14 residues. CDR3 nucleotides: TGCAGTGCCGATACAGGGAGACTAAGTGAAAAACTGTTTTTT. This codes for CSADTGRLSEKLFF.

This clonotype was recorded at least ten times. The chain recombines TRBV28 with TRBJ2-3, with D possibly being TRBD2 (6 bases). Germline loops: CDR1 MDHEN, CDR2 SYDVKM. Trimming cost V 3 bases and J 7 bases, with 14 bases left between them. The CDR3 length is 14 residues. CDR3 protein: CASSLRPREYTQYF. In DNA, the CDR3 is TGTGCCAGCAGTTTGCGTCCGCGGGAATATACGCAGTATTTT.

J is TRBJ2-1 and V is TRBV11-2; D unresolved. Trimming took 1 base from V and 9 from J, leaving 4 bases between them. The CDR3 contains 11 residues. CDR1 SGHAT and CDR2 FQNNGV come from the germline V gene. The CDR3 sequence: CASSLGIEQFF. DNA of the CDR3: TGTGCCAGCAGCTTAGGAATTGAGCAGTTCTTC.

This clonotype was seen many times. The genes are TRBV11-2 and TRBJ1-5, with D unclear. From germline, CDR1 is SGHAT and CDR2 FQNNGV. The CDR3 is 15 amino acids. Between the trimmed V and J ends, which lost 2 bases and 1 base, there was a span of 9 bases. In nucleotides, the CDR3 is TGTGCCAGCAGCTTATTACGAGGGAGCAATCAGCCCCAGCATTTT. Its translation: CASSLLRGSNQPQHF.